This TCR beta chain originates from a study of T cell responses to AZD1222 COVID-19 vaccine. The table came from immunoSEQ multiplex PCR; TCRdb's copy has only in-frame clones and leaves some out. The sample comprises 150,000 to 200,000 clones, around 90% of which are singletons, and around 4% rests with the top ten. Study-wide results and caveats: Variant regions that are unmutated are reportedly the target of nearly half of spike-specific TCRs.

Details on this clone: The antigen is unknown.

The sequence came from an adult in good health. The input for sequencing was peripheral blood, taken on day 0 of AZD1222 vaccination.

CDR3 in amino acids: CASSGGDSYEQFF. CDR3 nucleotide sequence: TGCGCCAGCAGCGGCGGGGACAGCTATGAGCAGTTCTTC. The rearrangement links TRBV5-1 to TRBJ2-1; D is possibly TRBD1 (7 bases). Trimming shortened V by 4 bases and J by 8 bases, and 13 bases separated the two germline ends. Germline V gene sequence: CDR1 SGHRS, CDR2 YFSETQ. This CDR3 is built from 13 residues.